Below are 29 T cell receptor beta chains sequenced from a single sample in a study of blood T cell repertoires in COVID-19. Sequencing was performed with immunoSEQ multiplex PCR; in TCRdb, only in-frame clones are kept and a portion is missing. The repertoire has some 180,000 clones, around 80% of them found once; the top ten carry roughly 19%. Sequenced material: PBMCs or T cells enriched from blood (not recorded which). Receptors originate from a woman between 65 and 79 years old in a cohort exposed to, infected with or recovered from COVID-19 (not recorded which).

The rearrangement uses TRBV10-3 and TRBJ2-3; 10 bases agree with TRBD1. Germline V gene data show CDR1 as ENHRY and CDR2 as SYGVKD. V lost 8 bases to trimming and J lost 5 bases; unmatched junction nucleotides: 4. The CDR3 totals 13 residues. CDR3 in DNA: TGTGCCATCGGGACAGGGGTTGGAGATACGCAGTATTTT. This translates into CAIGTGVGDTQYF.

This chain joins TRBV7-9 and TRBJ2-5; 9 positions match TRBD2. CDR3 size: 16 residues. Germline loops: CDR1 SEHNR, CDR2 FQNEAQ (reference sequence). V was clipped by 2 bases and J by 5 bases; unmatched bases: 9. The CDR3 spells CASSLMVLAGRETQYF. In DNA form, the CDR3 reads TGTGCCAGCAGCTTAATGGTGCTAGCGGGAAGGGAGACCCAGTACTTC.

The V call is TRBV5-6, the J call TRBJ2-5; D is perhaps TRBD2 (6 bases). Germline values: CDR1 SGHDT, CDR2 YYEEEE. V was pared by 2 bases and J by 2 bases, with 16 bases between. The CDR3 consists of 16 residues. CDR3 sequence reads: CASSFLGGREQETQYF. The CDR3 DNA sequence: TGTGCCAGCAGCTTCCTAGGTGGACGGGAGCAAGAGACCCAGTACTTC.

This chain's CDR3 is CATSRSGPTYEQYF. Here the CDR3 DNA reads TGTGCCACCAGCAGGAGCGGGCCTACCTACGAGCAGTACTTC. This rearrangement joins TRBV15 to TRBJ2-7; a weak D match, TRBD2 (6 bases). Germline V gene lookup returns CDR1 LNHNV and CDR2 YYDKDF (reference sequence). CDR3 length equals 14 residues. Trimming shortened V by 3 bases and J by 2 bases, and 11 bases separated the two germline ends.

This CDR3 is CASSEPPGQVGAPLHF. The DNA of the CDR3 is TGTGCCAGCAGTGAACCCCCAGGACAGGTCGGGGCACCCCTCCACTTT. The rearrangement joins TRBV6-1 to TRBJ1-6; the match to TRBD1 covers 7 bases. Germline trimming cut 2 bases from V and 11 bases from J; bases unmatched to any gene: 12. This CDR3 spans 16 amino acids. CDR1 is MNHNS and CDR2 is SASEGT in the germline V gene.

This chain joins TRBV6-2 or TRBV6-3 and TRBJ2-3; TRBD2 matches 7 bases. J gave up 8 bases and V 6 bases, and 8 bases lay outside the gene matches. The CDR3 extends over 13 amino acids. CDR1 is MNHEY and CDR2 is SVGEGT in the germline V gene. The CDR3 spells CASSRTSAGTQYF. Here the CDR3 DNA reads TGTGCCAGCAGCCGCACTAGCGCTGGTACGCAGTATTTT.

The rearrangement uses TRBV3-1 (or the pseudogene TRBV3-2) and TRBJ1-5; tentative D call: TRBD1 (6 bases). V dropped 2 bases and J dropped 2 bases, with 10 bases sitting between them. Per the germline V gene, CDR1 is LGHDT and CDR2 is YNNKEL (reference sequence). The CDR3 runs to 15 residues. The CDR3, as DNA: TGTGCCAGCAGCCAACAGGGGTACGGCAATCAGCCCCAGCATTTT. It codes for CASSQQGYGNQPQHF.

The genes are TRBV7-9 and TRBJ2-7; a possible D gene is TRBD2 (6 bases). CDR1 and CDR2 from the germline V gene are SEHNR and FQNEAQ (reference sequence). This CDR3 is 15 amino acids long. V was shortened by 5 bases and J by 5 bases, with 19 bases between the two germline ends. CDR3 region: CASSPRRGRRNEQYF. In nucleotides, the CDR3 is TGTGCCAGCAGCCCCCGTAGAGGGAGGCGCAACGAGCAGTACTTC. Supplemented by reference TRBV7-9 and TRBJ2-7, the full variable domain reads DTGVSQNPRHKITKRGQNVTFRCDPISEHNRLYWYRQTLGQGPEFLTYFQNEAQLEKSRLLSDRFSAERPKGSFSTLEIQRTEQGDSAMYLCASSPRRGRRNEQYFGPGTRLTVT.

This clone was seen a single time. The chain carries TRBV28 and TRBJ1-3, with D perhaps TRBD1 (5 bases). The CDR3 sequence is 15 residues long. Between the trimmed V and J ends, which lost 4 bases and 4 bases, there was a span of 14 bases. Germline assignment: CDR1 MDHEN and CDR2 SYDVKM. The CDR3 spells CASSYRGLQGNTIYF. CDR3 coding DNA: TGTGCCAGCAGTTATAGGGGACTACAGGGAAACACCATATATTTT.

The chain carries TRBV10-3 and TRBJ2-1; TRBD2 matches 9 bases. This CDR3 is 13 amino acids long. J lost 5 bases, V lost 7 bases, and 3 bases had no gene match. The germline V gene has CDR1 ENHRY and CDR2 SYGVKD. CDR3 in DNA: TGTGCCATCACTAGCGGGATCAACAATGAGCAGTTCTTC. It encodes CAITSGINNEQFF.

The chain recombines TRBV18 with TRBJ1-4; D possibly corresponds to TRBD1 (6 bases). The V end was cut by 0 bases, the J end by 7 bases, with 15 bases between. Per germline, CDR1 KGHSH and CDR2 LQKENI. This CDR3 is built from 16 residues. CDR3 in amino acids: CASSPPAGTRGEKLFF. The CDR3 coding sequence is TGTGCCAGCTCACCACCGGCCGGGACAAGGGGTGAAAAACTGTTTTTT. The whole variable domain, remainder taken from reference TRBV18 and TRBJ1-4, is NAGVMQNPRHLVRRRGQEARLRCSPMKGHSHVYWYRQLPEEGLKFMVYLQKENIIDESGMPKERFSAEFPKEGPSILRIQQVVRGDSAAYFCASSPPAGTRGEKLFFGSGTQLSVL.

This clone was observed a few times. The chain is built from TRBV7-9 and TRBJ2-3; 9 nucleotides line up with TRBD2. The V segment lost 0 bases and the J segment 2 bases; nucleotides outside the gene matches: 6. This CDR3 spans 17 amino acids. The germline V gene has CDR1 SEHNR and CDR2 FQNEAQ (reference sequence). The chain's CDR3 is CASSLAELAGNTDTQYF. In nucleotides, the CDR3 is TGTGCCAGCAGCTTAGCAGAACTAGCGGGCAACACAGATACGCAGTATTTT.

The CDR3 DNA is TGTGCCAGCAGCTTACAGGGGCGAGGCGAGACCCAGTACTTC. Translating gives CASSLQGRGETQYF. This rearrangement joins TRBV7-2 to TRBJ2-5; TRBD1 is a possible D gene (6 bases). V lost 2 bases to trimming and J lost 5 bases, with 12 bases between them. Per the germline V gene, CDR1 is SGHTA and CDR2 is FQGNSA. The CDR3 runs 14 residues.

The J gene is TRBJ2-7, the V gene TRBV28, with D perhaps TRBD2 (6 bases). The germline V gene has CDR1 MDHEN and CDR2 SYDVKM. This CDR3 is 15 amino acids long. V was pared by 3 bases and J by 5 bases, with 17 bases between. The CDR3 region has the DNA TGTGCCAGCAGTTTTGCCGACGGGAGAGGGCACGAGCAGTACTTC. Protein product: CASSFADGRGHEQYF.

The chain carries TRBV7-6 and TRBJ2-4; 7 bases align to TRBD1. J lost 3 bases, V lost 5 bases, and 7 bases had no gene match. Per the germline V gene, CDR1 is SGHVS and CDR2 is FNYEAQ. The CDR3 covers 15 residues. The CDR3 nucleotides are TGTGCCAGCAGCCCCCGGGACAGAAGCAAAAACATTCAGTACTTC. Amino acid sequence: CASSPRDRSKNIQYF.

CDR3: CASSRAGGTDTQYF. The DNA for the CDR3 is TGTGCCAGCAGCAGGGCGGGAGGTACAGATACGCAGTATTTT. The V call is TRBV7-3, the J call TRBJ2-3; 8 bases are shared with TRBD2. The V gene end was trimmed by 5 bases and the J gene end by 3 bases; junction bases not matched to a gene: 4. Germline V lookup: CDR1 SGHTA, CDR2 FQGTGA. The CDR3 runs to 14 residues.

This clone was detected once. The V call is TRBV24-1, the J call TRBJ1-5; the D gene is possibly TRBD1 (5 bases). The germline V gene has CDR1 KGHDR and CDR2 SFDVKD. This CDR3 has 14 residues. Trimming left V 4 bases short and J 5 bases short, with 11 bases between. The CDR3, as DNA: TGTGCCACCAGTGACCGCGGGGCGGATCAGCCCCAGCATTTT. It specifies CATSDRGADQPQHF.

J is TRBJ2-1 and V is TRBV7-9; 7 bases map to TRBD2. V was clipped by 8 bases and J by 2 bases; unmatched bases: 9. The CDR3 runs 15 residues. Germline V gives CDR1 SEHNR, CDR2 FQNEAQ (reference sequence). CDR3 sequence: CASSIIAGPYNEQFF. CDR3 nucleotides: TGTGCCAGCTCCATTATAGCGGGCCCCTACAATGAGCAGTTCTTC.

V gene TRBV5-1 combines with J gene TRBJ2-7; possibly TRBD1 for D (6 bases). Trimming removed 3 bases at V and 4 bases at J, with 14 bases between. Germline assignment: CDR1 SGHRS and CDR2 YFSETQ. The CDR3 length is 14 residues. The CDR3: CASSSTGLRYEQYF. DNA for the CDR3: TGCGCCAGCAGCTCGACAGGTTTAAGATACGAGCAGTACTTC. Full variable domain (rest looked up from reference TRBV5-1 and TRBJ2-7): KAGVTQTPRYLIKTRGQQVTLSCSPISGHRSVSWYQQTPGQGLQFLFEYFSETQRNKGNFPGRFSGRQFSNSRSEMNVSTLELGDSALYLCASSSTGLRYEQYFGPGTRLTVT.

This chain joins TRBV30 and TRBJ1-2; D is unresolved. Between the trimmed V and J ends, which lost 3 bases and 1 base, there was a span of 27 bases. Germline-derived CDR1 and CDR2 are GTSNPN and SVGIG (reference sequence). The CDR3 is 19 residues long. CDR3 in DNA: TGTGCCTGGAGCGAAGAACCTGCGGGCCAGTCCTTACTTAACTATGGCTACACCTTC. Protein sequence: CAWSEEPAGQSLLNYGYTF.

The chain is built from TRBV19 and TRBJ1-2, with D perhaps TRBD1 (6 bases). CDR1 LNHDA and CDR2 SQIVND come from the germline V gene (reference sequence). The V gene lost 5 bases and the J gene lost 4 bases, with 14 bases spanning the gap. The CDR3 runs 14 residues. CDR3 in DNA: TGTGCCAGTAGTCTCAGGACAGATATCTATGGCTACACCTTC. Protein sequence: CASSLRTDIYGYTF.

The chain has TRBV5-1 and TRBJ2-3, with no clear D. Germline-derived CDR1 and CDR2 are SGHRS and YFSETQ. V lost 0 bases and J 2 bases, leaving 7 bases between the germline ends. This CDR3 contains 14 residues. The CDR3 sequence: CASSLGVNTDTQYF. CDR3 sequence (DNA): TGCGCCAGCAGCTTGGGAGTGAACACAGATACGCAGTATTTT. Supplemented by reference TRBV5-1 and TRBJ2-3, the full variable domain reads KAGVTQTPRYLIKTRGQQVTLSCSPISGHRSVSWYQQTPGQGLQFLFEYFSETQRNKGNFPGRFSGRQFSNSRSEMNVSTLELGDSALYLCASSLGVNTDTQYFGPGTRLTVL.

The V gene is TRBV9, the J gene TRBJ2-7; 15 nucleotides align to TRBD2. The trim removed 2 bases at V and 5 bases at J, leaving 2 bases unmatched. This CDR3 contains 15 residues. Germline values: CDR1 SGDLS, CDR2 YYNGEE. This CDR3 is CASSVGTSGRNEQYF. The DNA for the CDR3 is TGTGCCAGCAGCGTTGGGACTAGCGGGAGGAACGAGCAGTACTTC.

This clone appeared once. The V and J genes are TRBV4-3 and TRBJ1-1; no firm D call. Germline loops: CDR1 LGHNA, CDR2 YSLEER. The CDR3 has 14 amino acids. Trimming took off 3 bases at V and 3 bases at J, with 11 bases between the two ends. The CDR3 protein is CASSHSGRDTEAFF. The CDR3 nucleotides read TGCGCCAGCAGCCATTCCGGGAGGGACACTGAAGCTTTCTTT.

This clone was detected once. Other DNA sequences in the sample encode the same CDR3. CDR3 sequence: CASSPGGGSSYEQYF. DNA of the CDR3: TGTGCCAGCAGCCCGGGGGGGGGTAGCTCCTACGAGCAGTACTTC. The chain uses TRBV7-2 and TRBJ2-7, with TRBD2 matching 8 bases. V shed 5 bases and J 0 bases; nucleotides not matched to a gene: 6. CDR3 length: 15 amino acids. Germline-derived CDR1 and CDR2 are SGHTA and FQGNSA.

The chain is built from TRBV18 and TRBJ2-7; 13 bases fit TRBD2. Germline V gives CDR1 KGHSH, CDR2 LQKENI. V shed 1 base and J 2 bases; nucleotides not matched to a gene: 5. This CDR3 spans 17 amino acids. CDR3 loop: CASSPRAGTSGTYEQYF. The CDR3 region has the DNA TGTGCCAGCTCACCACGAGCCGGGACTAGCGGGACCTACGAGCAGTACTTC.

CDR3 bases: TGTGCCAGTCTGAGTATAGCGGGAGGTCCCTACAATGAGCAGTTCTTC. It yields the protein CASLSIAGGPYNEQFF. The V gene is TRBV11-2, the J gene TRBJ2-1, with TRBD2 matching over 10 bases. The CDR3 has 16 residues. Germline V gene data show CDR1 as SGHAT and CDR2 as FQNNGV. With V trimmed by 9 bases and J by 2 bases, 10 bases remained unmatched.

This rearrangement joins TRBV4-1 to TRBJ1-4, with D possibly TRBD1 on 6 matching bases. The CDR3 has 15 amino acids. Trimming took off 2 bases at V and 3 bases at J, with 10 bases between the two ends. Looked up from germline, CDR1 is MGHRA and CDR2 is YSYEKL. The CDR3, as DNA: TGCGCCAGCAGCCAACCCCGACAGGCTAATGAAAAACTGTTTTTT. Amino acids: CASSQPRQANEKLFF.

V and J are TRBV28 and TRBJ1-1; D possibly corresponds to TRBD1 (5 bases). The CDR3 totals 13 residues. The V end was cut by 2 bases, the J end by 3 bases, with 7 bases between. Germline V lookup: CDR1 MDHEN, CDR2 SYDVKM. For the CDR3, the DNA is TGTGCCAGCAGTTTAAAGGGGTACACTGAAGCTTTCTTT. Residues: CASSLKGYTEAFF.